This TCR beta chain is from a study of blood T cell repertoires in COVID-19. Study details: Sample material is recorded as cDNA or gDNA derived from T cells, B-cell-depleted T cells, or PBMCs.

Clones were sequenced by immunoSEQ multiplex PCR, and TCRdb holds only the in-frame ones, with some missing. Of about 85,000 clones in the sample, approximately 89% were seen once. The CDR3 is 14 residues long. The sequenced material came from peripheral blood. The source of this sequence is a man aged 50 to 59 with acute or convalescent COVID-19. The chain couples TRBV12-2 to TRBJ2-5; TRBD2, the table's D call, lacks a check against the DNA. TRBV12-2 is classified as a pseudogene. CDR3: CASRLAAGEETQYF. The CDR3 DNA is TGTGCAAGTCGCTTAGCGGCCGGGGAAGAGACCCAGTACTTC.